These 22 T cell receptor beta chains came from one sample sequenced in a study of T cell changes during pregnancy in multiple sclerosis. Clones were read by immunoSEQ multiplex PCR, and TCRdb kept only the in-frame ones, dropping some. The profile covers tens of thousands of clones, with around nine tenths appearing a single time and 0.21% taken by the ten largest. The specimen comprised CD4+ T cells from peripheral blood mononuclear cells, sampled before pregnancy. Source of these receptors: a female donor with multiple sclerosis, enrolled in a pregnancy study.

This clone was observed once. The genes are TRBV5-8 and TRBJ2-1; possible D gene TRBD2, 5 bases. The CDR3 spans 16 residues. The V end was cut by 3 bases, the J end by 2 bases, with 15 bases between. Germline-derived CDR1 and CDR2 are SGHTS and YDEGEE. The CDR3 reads CASSSLVGVPYNEQFF. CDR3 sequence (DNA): TGTGCCAGCAGCTCCTTGGTGGGAGTACCCTACAATGAGCAGTTCTTC. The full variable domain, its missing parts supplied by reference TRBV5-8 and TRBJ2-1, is EAGVTQSPTHLIKTRGQQATLRCSPISGHTSVYWYQQALGLGLQFLLWYDEGEERNRGNFPPRFSGRQFPNYSSELNVNALELEDSALYLCASSSLVGVPYNEQFFGPGTRLTVL.

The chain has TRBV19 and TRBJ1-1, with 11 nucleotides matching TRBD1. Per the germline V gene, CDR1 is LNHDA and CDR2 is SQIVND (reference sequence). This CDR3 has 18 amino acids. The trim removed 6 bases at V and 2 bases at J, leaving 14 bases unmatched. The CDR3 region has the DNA TGTGCCAGTAGACCTCGAATGGGACAGGGGGGCCTAAACACTGAAGCTTTCTTT. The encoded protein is CASRPRMGQGGLNTEAFF. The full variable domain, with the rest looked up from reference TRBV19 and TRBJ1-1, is DGGITQSPKYLFRKEGQNVTLSCEQNLNHDAMYWYRQDPGQGLRLIYYSQIVNDFQKGDIAEGYSVSREKKESFPLTVTSAQKNPTAFYLCASRPRMGQGGLNTEAFFGQGTRLTVV.

CDR3 DNA sequence: TGTGCCAGTAAGTTCGACAGTGCCACCGGGGAGCTGTTTTTT. Amino acid sequence: CASKFDSATGELFF. The chain combines TRBV19 with TRBJ2-2, with D possibly matching TRBD1 (5 bases). Trimming stripped 7 bases from V and 4 bases from J, with 13 bases between. The CDR3 spans 14 residues. Germline CDR1 LNHDA, CDR2 SQIVND (reference sequence). Full variable domain (missing parts from reference TRBV19 and TRBJ2-2): DGGITQSPKYLFRKEGQNVTLSCEQNLNHDAMYWYRQDPGQGLRLIYYSQIVNDFQKGDIAEGYSVSREKKESFPLTVTSAQKNPTAFYLCASKFDSATGELFFGEGSRLTVL.

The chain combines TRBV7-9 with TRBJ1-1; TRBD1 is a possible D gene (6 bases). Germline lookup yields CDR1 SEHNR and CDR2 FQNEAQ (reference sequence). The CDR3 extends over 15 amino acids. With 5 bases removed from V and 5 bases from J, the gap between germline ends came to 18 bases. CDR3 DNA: TGTGCCAGCAGCCCGCAACAGGGATTTATTACTGAAGCTTTCTTT. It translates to CASSPQQGFITEAFF.

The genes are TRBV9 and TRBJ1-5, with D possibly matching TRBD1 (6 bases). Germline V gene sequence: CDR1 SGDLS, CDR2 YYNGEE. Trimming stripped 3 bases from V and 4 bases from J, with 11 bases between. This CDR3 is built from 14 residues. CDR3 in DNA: TGTGCCAGCAGCGGCGGACAGACTAATCAGCCCCAGCATTTT. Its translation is CASSGGQTNQPQHF.

The CDR3 reads CASSLRTSGSNTGELFF. Here the CDR3 DNA reads TGCGCCAGCAGCTTAAGGACTAGCGGGTCAAATACCGGGGAGCTGTTTTTT. The rearrangement links TRBV5-1 to TRBJ2-2; 11 bases fit TRBD2. Unmatched junction bases numbered 8, after V lost 2 bases and J lost 5 bases. The CDR3 has 17 residues. CDR1 and CDR2 from the germline V gene are SGHRS and YFSETQ. Together with reference TRBV5-1 and TRBJ2-2, the CDR3 gives the full variable domain: KAGVTQTPRYLIKTRGQQVTLSCSPISGHRSVSWYQQTPGQGLQFLFEYFSETQRNKGNFPGRFSGRQFSNSRSEMNVSTLELGDSALYLCASSLRTSGSNTGELFFGEGSRLTVL.

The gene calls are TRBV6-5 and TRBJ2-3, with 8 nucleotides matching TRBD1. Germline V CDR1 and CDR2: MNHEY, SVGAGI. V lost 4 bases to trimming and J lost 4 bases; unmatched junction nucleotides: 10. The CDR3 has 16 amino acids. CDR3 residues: CASSSDRQGSADTQYF. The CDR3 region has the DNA TGTGCCAGCAGTTCCGACCGACAGGGGTCTGCAGATACGCAGTATTTT.

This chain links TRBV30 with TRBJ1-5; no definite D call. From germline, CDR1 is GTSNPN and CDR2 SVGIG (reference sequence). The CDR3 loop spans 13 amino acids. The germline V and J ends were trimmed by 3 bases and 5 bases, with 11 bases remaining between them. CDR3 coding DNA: TGTGCCTGGAGAACCAGTGACTATCAGCCCCAGCATTTT. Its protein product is CAWRTSDYQPQHF.

The CDR3 is CASSTSGASYEQYF. CDR3 coding DNA: TGTGCCAGCAGTACTAGCGGGGCTTCCTACGAGCAGTACTTC. V and J are TRBV6-6 and TRBJ2-7; TRBD2 matches at 10 bases. The CDR3 contains 14 residues. Trimming at V came to 5 bases and at J to 1 base, leaving 2 bases not matched to a gene. CDR1 is MNHNY, CDR2 SVGAGI, per germline (reference sequence).

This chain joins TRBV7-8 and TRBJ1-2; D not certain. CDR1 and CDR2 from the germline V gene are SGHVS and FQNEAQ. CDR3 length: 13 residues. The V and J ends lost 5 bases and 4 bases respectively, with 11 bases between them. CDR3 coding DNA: TGTGCCAGCAGCCTAAGGAGCTTCTATGGCTACACCTTC. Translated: CASSLRSFYGYTF.

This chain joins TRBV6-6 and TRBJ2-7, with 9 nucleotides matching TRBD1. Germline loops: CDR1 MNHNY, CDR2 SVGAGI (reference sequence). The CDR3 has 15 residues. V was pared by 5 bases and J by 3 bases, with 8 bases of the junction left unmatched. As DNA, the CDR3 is TGTGCCAGCAGTAAACCCGGGACAGGGCACTACGAGCAGTACTTC. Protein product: CASSKPGTGHYEQYF.

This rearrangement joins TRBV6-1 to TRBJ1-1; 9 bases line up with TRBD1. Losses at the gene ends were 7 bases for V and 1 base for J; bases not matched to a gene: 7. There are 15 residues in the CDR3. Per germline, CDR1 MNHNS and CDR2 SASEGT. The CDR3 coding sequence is TGTGCCAGCAAGGACAGGGGAAGAGGGAACACTGAAGCTTTCTTT. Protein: CASKDRGRGNTEAFF.

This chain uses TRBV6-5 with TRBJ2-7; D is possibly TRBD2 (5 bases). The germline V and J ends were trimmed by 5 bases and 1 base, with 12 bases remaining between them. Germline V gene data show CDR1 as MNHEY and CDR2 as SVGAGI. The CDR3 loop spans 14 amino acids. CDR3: CASSVGRESYEQYF. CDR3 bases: TGTGCCAGCAGTGTGGGTAGGGAGTCCTACGAGCAGTACTTC.

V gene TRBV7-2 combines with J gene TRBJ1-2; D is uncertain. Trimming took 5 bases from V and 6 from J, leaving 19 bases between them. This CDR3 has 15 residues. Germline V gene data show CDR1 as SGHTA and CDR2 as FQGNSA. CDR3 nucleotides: TGTGCCAGCAGCCAGCCCGGGTCTTTTGAAAATGGCTACACCTTC. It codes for CASSQPGSFENGYTF.

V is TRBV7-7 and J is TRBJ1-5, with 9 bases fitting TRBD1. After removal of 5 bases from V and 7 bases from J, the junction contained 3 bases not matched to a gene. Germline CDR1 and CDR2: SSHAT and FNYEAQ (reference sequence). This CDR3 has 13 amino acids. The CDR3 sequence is CASSVGTGQPQHF. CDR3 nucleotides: TGTGCCAGCAGCGTCGGGACAGGGCAGCCCCAGCATTTT.

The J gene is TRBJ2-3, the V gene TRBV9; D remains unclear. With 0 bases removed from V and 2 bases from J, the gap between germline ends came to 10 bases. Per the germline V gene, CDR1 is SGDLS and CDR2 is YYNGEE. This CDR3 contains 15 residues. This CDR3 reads CASSVADTSTDTQYF. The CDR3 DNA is TGTGCCAGCAGCGTAGCCGACACCTCCACAGATACGCAGTATTTT.

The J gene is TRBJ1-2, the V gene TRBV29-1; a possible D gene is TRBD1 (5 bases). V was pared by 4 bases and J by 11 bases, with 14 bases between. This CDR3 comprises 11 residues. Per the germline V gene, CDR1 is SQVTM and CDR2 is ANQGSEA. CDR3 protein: CSVGGDEAYTF. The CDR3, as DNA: TGCAGCGTTGGGGGGGACGAGGCGTACACCTTC.

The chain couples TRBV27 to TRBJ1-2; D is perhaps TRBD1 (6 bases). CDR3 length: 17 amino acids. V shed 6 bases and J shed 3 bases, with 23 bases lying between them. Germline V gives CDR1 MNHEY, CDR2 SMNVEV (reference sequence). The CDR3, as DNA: TGTGCCAGCAGCCCGCGGGGGCGGTCTGGGCCTTACTATGGCTACACCTTC. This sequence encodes CASSPRGRSGPYYGYTF.

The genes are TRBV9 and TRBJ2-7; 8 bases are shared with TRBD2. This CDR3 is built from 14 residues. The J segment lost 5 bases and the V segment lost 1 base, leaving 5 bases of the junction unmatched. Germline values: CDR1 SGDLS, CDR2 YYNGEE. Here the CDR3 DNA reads TGTGCCAGCAGCGTATACGGGGGGGCTGACGAGCAGTACTTC. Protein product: CASSVYGGADEQYF.

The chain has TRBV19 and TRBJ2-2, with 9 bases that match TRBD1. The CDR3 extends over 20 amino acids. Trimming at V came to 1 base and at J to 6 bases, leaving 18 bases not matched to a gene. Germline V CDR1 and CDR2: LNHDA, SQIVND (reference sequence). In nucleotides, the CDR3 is TGTGCCAGTAGTATAGTGGGGCGGAGACAGGGGGATAAGAAGTCCGGGGAGCTGTTTTTT. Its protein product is CASSIVGRRQGDKKSGELFF.

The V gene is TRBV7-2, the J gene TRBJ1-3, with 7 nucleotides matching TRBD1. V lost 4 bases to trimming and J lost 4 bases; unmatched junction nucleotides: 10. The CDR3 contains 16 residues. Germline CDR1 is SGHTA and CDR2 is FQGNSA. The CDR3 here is CASSYRGNGFGNTIYF. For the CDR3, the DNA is TGTGCCAGCAGCTACAGGGGAAATGGCTTCGGAAACACCATATATTTT.

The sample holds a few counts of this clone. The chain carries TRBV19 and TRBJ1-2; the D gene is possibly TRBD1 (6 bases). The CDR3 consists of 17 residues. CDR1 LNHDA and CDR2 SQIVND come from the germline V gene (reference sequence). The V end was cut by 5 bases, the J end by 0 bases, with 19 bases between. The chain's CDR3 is CASSRAPQGRANYGYTF. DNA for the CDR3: TGTGCCAGTAGTCGCGCACCTCAGGGGAGAGCTAACTATGGCTACACCTTC.